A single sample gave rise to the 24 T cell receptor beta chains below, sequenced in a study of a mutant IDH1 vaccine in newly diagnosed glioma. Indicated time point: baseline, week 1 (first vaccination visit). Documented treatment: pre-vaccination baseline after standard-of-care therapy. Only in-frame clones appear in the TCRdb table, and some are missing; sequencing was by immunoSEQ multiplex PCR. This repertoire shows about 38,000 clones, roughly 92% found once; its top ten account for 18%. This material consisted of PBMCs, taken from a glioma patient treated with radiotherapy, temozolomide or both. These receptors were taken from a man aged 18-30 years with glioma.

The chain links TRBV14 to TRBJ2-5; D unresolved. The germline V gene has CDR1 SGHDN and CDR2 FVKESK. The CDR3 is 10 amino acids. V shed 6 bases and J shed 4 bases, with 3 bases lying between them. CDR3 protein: CASRAETQYF. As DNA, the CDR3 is TGTGCCAGCAGGGCAGAGACCCAGTACTTC. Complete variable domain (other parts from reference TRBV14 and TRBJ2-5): EAGVTQFPSHSVIEKGQTVTLRCDPISGHDNLYWYRRVMGKEIKFLLHFVKESKQDESGMPNNRFLAERTGGTYSTLKVQPAELEDSGVYFCASRAETQYFGPGTRLLVL.

CDR3 residues: CSVEERGALPDGYTF. CDR3 bases: TGCAGCGTTGAAGAGCGGGGGGCGCTCCCAGATGGCTACACCTTC. This chain links TRBV29-1 with TRBJ1-2; possibly TRBD1 for D (6 bases). The CDR3 runs to 15 residues. V was clipped by 0 bases and J by 6 bases, with 17 bases between them. Germline V gives CDR1 SQVTM, CDR2 ANQGSEA.

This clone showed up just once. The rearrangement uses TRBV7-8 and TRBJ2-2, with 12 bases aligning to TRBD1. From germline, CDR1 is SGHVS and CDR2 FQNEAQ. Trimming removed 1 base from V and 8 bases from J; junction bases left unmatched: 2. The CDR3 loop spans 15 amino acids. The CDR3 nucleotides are TGTGCCAGCAGCTTAGGGGACAGGGGGCCTGGGGAGCTGTTTTTT. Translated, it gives CASSLGDRGPGELFF.

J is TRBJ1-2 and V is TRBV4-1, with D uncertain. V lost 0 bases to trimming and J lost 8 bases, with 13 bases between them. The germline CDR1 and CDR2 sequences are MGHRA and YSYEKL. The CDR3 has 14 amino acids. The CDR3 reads CASSQDNVLGGYTF. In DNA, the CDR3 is TGCGCCAGCAGCCAAGATAATGTCCTCGGGGGCTACACCTTC.

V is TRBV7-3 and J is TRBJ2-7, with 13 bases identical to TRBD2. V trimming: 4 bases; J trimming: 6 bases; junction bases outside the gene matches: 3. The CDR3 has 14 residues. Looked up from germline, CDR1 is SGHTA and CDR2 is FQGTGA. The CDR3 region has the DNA TGTGCCAGCAGCTCGGGACTAGCGGGAAGCGAGCAGTACTTC. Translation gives CASSSGLAGSEQYF.

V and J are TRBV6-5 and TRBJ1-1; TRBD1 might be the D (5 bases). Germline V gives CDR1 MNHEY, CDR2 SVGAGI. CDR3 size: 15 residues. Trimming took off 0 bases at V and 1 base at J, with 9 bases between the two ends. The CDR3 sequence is CASSYSGVANTEAFF. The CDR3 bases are TGTGCCAGCAGTTACTCAGGGGTGGCGAACACTGAAGCTTTCTTT.

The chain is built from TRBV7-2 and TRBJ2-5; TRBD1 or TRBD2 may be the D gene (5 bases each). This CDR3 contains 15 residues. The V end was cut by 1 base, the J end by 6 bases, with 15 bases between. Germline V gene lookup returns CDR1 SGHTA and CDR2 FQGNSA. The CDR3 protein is CASSLDRGAEKTQYF. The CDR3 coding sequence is TGTGCCAGCAGCTTAGACCGGGGCGCAGAAAAGACCCAGTACTTC.

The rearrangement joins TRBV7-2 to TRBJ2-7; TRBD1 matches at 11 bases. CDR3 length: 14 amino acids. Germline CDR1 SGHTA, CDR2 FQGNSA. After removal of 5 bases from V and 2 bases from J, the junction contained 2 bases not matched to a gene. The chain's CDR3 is CASSGTGGTYEQYF. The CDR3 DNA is TGTGCCAGCAGCGGGACAGGGGGAACCTACGAGCAGTACTTC.

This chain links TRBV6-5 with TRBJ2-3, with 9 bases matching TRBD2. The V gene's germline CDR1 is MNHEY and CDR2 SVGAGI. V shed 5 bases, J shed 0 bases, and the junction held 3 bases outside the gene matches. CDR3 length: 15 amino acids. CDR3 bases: TGTGCCAGCAGTCGACTAGCGGATAGCACAGATACGCAGTATTTT. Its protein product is CASSRLADSTDTQYF.

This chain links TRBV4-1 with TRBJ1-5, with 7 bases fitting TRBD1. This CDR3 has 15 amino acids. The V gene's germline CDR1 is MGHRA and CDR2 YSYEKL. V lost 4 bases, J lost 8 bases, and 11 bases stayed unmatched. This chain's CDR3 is CASSRGEQGREPQHF. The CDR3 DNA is TGCGCCAGCAGCCGAGGGGAACAGGGGAGAGAGCCCCAGCATTTT.

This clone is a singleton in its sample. CDR3 bases: TGCGCCAGCAGCCCCGGAGGGGACTCTGGAAACACCATATATTTT. Amino acids: CASSPGGDSGNTIYF. The chain uses TRBV5-1 and TRBJ1-3; D is perhaps TRBD1 (5 bases). The ends were cut back, 4 bases at V and 0 bases at J, with 11 bases in the middle. The CDR3 is 15 amino acids. Looked up from germline, CDR1 is SGHRS and CDR2 is YFSETQ.

The CDR3 reads CAWSVTGPYEQYF. The CDR3 nucleotides are TGTGCCTGGAGTGTGACAGGGCCCTACGAGCAGTACTTC. The chain employs TRBV30 and TRBJ2-7, with TRBD1 identical over 7 bases. This CDR3 is 13 amino acids long. In germline, CDR1 is GTSNPN, CDR2 SVGIG (reference sequence). The V segment lost 0 bases and the J segment 2 bases; nucleotides outside the gene matches: 1.

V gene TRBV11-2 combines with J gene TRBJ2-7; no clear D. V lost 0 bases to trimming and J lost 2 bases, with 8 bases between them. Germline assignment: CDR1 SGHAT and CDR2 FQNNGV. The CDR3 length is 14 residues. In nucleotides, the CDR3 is TGTGCCAGCAGCTTAGAGGCACCACCCTACGAGCAGTACTTC. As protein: CASSLEAPPYEQYF.

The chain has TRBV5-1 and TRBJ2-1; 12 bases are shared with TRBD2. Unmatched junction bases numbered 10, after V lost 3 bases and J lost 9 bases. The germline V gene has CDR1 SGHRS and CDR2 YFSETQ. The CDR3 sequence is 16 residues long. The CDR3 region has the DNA TGCGCCAGCAGCTCCCGACTAGCGGGAGTCGGGGGTGAGCAGTTCTTC. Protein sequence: CASSSRLAGVGGEQFF.

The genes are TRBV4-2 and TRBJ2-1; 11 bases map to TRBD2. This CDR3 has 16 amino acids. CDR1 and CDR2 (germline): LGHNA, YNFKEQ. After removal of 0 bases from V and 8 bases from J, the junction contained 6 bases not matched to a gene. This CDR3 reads CASSQDQLAGGYEQFF. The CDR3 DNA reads TGTGCCAGCAGCCAAGATCAGCTAGCGGGAGGCTATGAGCAGTTCTTC.

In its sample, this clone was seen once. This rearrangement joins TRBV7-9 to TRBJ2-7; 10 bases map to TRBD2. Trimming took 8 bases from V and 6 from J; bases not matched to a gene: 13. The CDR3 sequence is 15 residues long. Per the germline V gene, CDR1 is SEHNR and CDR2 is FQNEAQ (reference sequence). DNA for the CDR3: TGTGCCAGCCGCGACATGGGAGCGGGAGGGGGCGAGCAGTACTTC. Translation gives CASRDMGAGGGEQYF.

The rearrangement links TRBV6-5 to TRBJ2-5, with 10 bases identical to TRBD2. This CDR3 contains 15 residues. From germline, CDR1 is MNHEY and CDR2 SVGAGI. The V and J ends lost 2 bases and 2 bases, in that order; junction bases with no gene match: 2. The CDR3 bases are TGTGCCAGCAGTTACGTTAGCGGGAGGCAAGAGACCCAGTACTTC. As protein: CASSYVSGRQETQYF.

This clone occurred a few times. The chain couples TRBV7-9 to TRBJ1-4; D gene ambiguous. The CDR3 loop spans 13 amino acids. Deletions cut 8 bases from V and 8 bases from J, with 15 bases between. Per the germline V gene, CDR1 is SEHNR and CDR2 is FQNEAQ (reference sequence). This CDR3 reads CASSKADYEKLFF. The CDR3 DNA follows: TGTGCCAGCTCGAAGGCTGATTACGAAAAACTGTTTTTT.

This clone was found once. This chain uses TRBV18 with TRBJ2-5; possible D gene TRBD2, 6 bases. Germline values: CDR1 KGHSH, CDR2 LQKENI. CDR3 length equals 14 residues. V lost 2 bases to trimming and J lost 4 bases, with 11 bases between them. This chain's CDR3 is CASSPGRSPETQYF. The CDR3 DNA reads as TGTGCCAGCTCACCAGGGAGGTCCCCAGAGACCCAGTACTTC.

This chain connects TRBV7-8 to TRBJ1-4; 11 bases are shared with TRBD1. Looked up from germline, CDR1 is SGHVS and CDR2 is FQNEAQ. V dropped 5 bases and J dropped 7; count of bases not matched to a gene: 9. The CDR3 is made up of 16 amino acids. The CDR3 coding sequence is TGTGCCAGCAGCGCAGGGGGGACAGGGGGGCGTGAAAAACTGTTTTTT. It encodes CASSAGGTGGREKLFF.

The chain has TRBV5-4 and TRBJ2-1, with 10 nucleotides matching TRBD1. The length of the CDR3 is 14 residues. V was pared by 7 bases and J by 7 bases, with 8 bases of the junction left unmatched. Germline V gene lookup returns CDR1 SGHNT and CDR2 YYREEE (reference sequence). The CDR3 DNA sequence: TGTGCCAGCGAGAGGACAGGGGGAGGTAATGAGCAGTTCTTC. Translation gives CASERTGGGNEQFF. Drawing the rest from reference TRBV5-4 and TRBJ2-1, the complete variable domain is ETGVTQSPTHLIKTRGQQVTLRCSSQSGHNTVSWYQQALGQGPQFIFQYYREEENGRGNFPPRFSGLQFPNYSSELNVNALELDDSALYLCASERTGGGNEQFFGPGTRLTVL.

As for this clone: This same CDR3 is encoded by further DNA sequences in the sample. CDR3 protein: CSVEGRMNTEAFF. CDR3 bases: TGCAGCGTTGAAGGACGGATGAACACTGAAGCTTTCTTT. The chain joins TRBV29-1 to TRBJ1-1; D is unresolved. The CDR3 has 13 residues. In germline, CDR1 is SQVTM, CDR2 ANQGSEA. V was shortened by 1 base and J by 0 bases, with 6 bases between the two germline ends.

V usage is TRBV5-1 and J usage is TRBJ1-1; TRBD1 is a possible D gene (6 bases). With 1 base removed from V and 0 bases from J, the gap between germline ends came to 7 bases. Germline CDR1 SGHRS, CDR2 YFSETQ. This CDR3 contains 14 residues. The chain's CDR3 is CASSLTGMNTEAFF. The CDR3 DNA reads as TGCGCCAGCAGCTTGACAGGGATGAACACTGAAGCTTTCTTT. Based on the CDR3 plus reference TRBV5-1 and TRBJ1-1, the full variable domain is KAGVTQTPRYLIKTRGQQVTLSCSPISGHRSVSWYQQTPGQGLQFLFEYFSETQRNKGNFPGRFSGRQFSNSRSEMNVSTLELGDSALYLCASSLTGMNTEAFFGQGTRLTVV.

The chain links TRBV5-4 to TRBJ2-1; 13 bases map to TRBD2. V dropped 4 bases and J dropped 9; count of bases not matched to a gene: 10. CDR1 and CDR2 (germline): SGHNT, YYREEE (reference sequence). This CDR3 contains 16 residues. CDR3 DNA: TGTGCCAGCAGCCCCGGACTAGCGGGAGTTGATGGTGAGCAGTTCTTC. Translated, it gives CASSPGLAGVDGEQFF. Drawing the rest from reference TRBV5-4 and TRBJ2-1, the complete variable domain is ETGVTQSPTHLIKTRGQQVTLRCSSQSGHNTVSWYQQALGQGPQFIFQYYREEENGRGNFPPRFSGLQFPNYSSELNVNALELDDSALYLCASSPGLAGVDGEQFFGPGTRLTVL.